The T cell receptor beta chain described here comes from a study of shared clonotypes between healthy human individuals. J was trimmed by 6 bases and V by 0 bases; bases with no gene match: 8. CDR1 is SGHRS, CDR2 YFSETQ, per germline. This CDR3 contains 16 residues. Clones were sequenced by immunoSEQ multiplex PCR, and TCRdb holds only the in-frame ones, with some missing. Of 2 million to 2.5 million clones in the sample, more than 85% were seen once. The sequence was obtained from a man between 18 and 29 years old in good health. Some clones in this sample may be carry-over from other donors' samples. Sequenced material: naive CD4+ T cells from PBMCs. As for subset: CD45RA+ positively selected. This chain links TRBV5-1 with TRBJ2-2; 7 bases fit TRBD1. This CDR3 is CASSLVAGGQAGELFF. For the CDR3, the DNA is TGCGCCAGCAGCTTGGTTGCAGGGGGTCAGGCCGGGGAGCTGTTTTTT.